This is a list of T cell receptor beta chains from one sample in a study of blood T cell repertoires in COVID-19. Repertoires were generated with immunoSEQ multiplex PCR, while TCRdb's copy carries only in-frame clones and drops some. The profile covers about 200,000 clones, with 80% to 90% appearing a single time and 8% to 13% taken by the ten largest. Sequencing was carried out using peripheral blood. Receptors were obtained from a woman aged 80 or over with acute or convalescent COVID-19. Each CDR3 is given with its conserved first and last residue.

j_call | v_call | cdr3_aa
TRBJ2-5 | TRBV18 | CASSEKRGREETQYF
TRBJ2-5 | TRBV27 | CASRRGLDGETQYF
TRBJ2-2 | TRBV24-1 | CATSDIPTGGGAGELFF
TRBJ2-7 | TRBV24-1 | CATSDWDGSSYEQYF
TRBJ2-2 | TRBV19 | CASSIQRNTGELFF
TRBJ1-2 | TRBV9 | CASRTGTGGNYGYTF
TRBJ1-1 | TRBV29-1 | CSGTLNTEAFF
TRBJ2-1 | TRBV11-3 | CASSLGLAVYNEQFF
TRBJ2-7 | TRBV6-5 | CASSSLGAGQYEQYF
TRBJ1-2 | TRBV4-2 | CASSQAGQGQGYTF
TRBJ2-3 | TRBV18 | CASSPQARGDTQYF
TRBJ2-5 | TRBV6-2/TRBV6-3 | CASSYSTGGPGGTQYF
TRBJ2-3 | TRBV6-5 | CASSFSASTDTQYF
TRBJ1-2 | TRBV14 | CASSQAPAGVYGYTF
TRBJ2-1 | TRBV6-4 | CASSDSGTSGINEQFF
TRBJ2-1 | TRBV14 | CASSRGLPGREQFF
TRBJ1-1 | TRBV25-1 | CASALGGLGEAFF
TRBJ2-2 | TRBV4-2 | CASSQGVLAGGTGELFF
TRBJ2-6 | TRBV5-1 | CASSLALSLSGANVLTF
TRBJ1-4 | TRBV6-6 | CASREGGNNEKLFF
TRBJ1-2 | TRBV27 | CASSLGAGYYGYTF
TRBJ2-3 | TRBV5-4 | CASSPKGLADLTDTQYF
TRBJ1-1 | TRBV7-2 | CASSLPGRGAEAFF
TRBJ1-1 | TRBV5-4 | CASSLGAGGTNTEAFF
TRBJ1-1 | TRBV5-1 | CASSGRVGTEAFF
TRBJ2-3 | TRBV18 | CASSPPEGTDTQYF
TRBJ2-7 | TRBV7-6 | CASSLRAGGGYEQYF
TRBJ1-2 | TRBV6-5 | CASRGDRVYGYTF
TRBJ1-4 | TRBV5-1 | CASSLEVNPGTNEKLFF
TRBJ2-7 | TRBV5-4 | CASSLVGVTSYEQYF
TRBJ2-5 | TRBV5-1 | CASSSRTSGDQETQYF
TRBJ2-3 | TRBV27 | CASRTGLAGSDTQYF
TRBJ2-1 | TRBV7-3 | CASSPGTSGGQRNEQFF
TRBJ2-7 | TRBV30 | CAWSRTSGISYEQYF
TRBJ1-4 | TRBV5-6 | CASSSRQGAGEKLFF
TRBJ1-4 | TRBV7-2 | CASSLGRGTPEKLFF
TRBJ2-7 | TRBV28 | CASRTPDRFSYEQYF
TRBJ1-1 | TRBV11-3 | CASSRPPWTGNTEAFF
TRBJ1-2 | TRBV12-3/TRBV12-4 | CASSEQGNYGYTF
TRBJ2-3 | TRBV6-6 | CASSLSGLAGGSRRTDTQYF
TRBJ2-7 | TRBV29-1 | CSACLDAAGAYEQYF
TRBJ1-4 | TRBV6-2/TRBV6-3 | CASSYGGATNEKLFF
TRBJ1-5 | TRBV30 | CAWSVSDRNQPQHF
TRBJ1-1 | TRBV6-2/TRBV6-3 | CASSSGQTMNTEAFF
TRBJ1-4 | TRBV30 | CAWRVPGREKLFF